This TCR beta chain is drawn from a study of T cells in Graves' hyperthyroidism and ophthalmopathy. The study, taken as a whole, reports: A model of 13 V-J pairs discriminated ophthalmopathy from stable hyperthyroidism.

Uncontrolled infection, other autoimmune disease, pregnancy or lactation disqualified patients from enrolment. It was roughly 10 ml of fresh peripheral blood that supplied the PBMCs. RNA transcripts yielded amplified TCR beta CDR3 regions. Using the HTBI primer set, a first-round RT-PCR was run on the TCR CDR3. MiXCR, run by TCRdb on the multiplex PCR reads, gives a single entry per CDR3 protein. The table records some 580,000 distinct CDR3 sequences, around 16% of them present only once. Germline CDR1 and CDR2: SGHRS and YFSETQ. Losses at the gene ends were 1 base for V and 5 bases for J; bases not matched to a gene: 9. The CDR3 runs to 16 residues. This clonotype was observed many times. Its antigen remains unidentified.

Material: blood. The chain recombines TRBV5-1 with TRBJ2-3, with TRBD2 matching over 8 bases. This clonotype originated in a woman in her forties with Graves' ophthalmopathy. The CDR3 loop reads CASSLFVREGQDTQYF. DNA for the CDR3: TGCGCCAGCAGCTTGTTCGTCCGGGAGGGCCAAGATACGCAGTATTTT.